The 15 T cell receptor beta chains in this list originate from one sample, sequenced in a study of cytomegalovirus exposure and HLA in healthy donors (TCRdb year 2017). Libraries were prepared through the immunoSEQ multiplex PCR assay. A mixture of 60 forward primers for TCR Vbeta segments and 13 reverse primers for TCR Jbeta segments was used in the multiplex PCR. TCRdb limited this immuneACCESS table to in-frame rearrangements with V and J called. A share of clones is missing; checked studies link under half to unresolved V genes, and the rest is unexplained. In this sample the table shows 98,000 or so clones, 60% to 85% of which occur a single time. Of the sample, over 15% is held by the ten largest clones. The sequenced sample consisted of PBMCs. These receptors came from a man aged 60-69 years in good health and CMV-seropositive.

This chain uses TRBV9 with TRBJ2-6; 9 bases line up with TRBD2. The CDR3 contains 15 residues. The trim removed 4 bases at V and 7 bases at J, leaving 6 bases unmatched. Per the germline V gene, CDR1 is SGDLS and CDR2 is YYNGEE. The CDR3 reads CASSSRGGLANVLTF. The DNA of the CDR3 is TGTGCCAGCAGCTCGCGGGGGGGTCTAGCCAACGTCCTGACTTTC.

V is TRBV6-5 and J is TRBJ1-3, with D possibly matching TRBD1 (6 bases). Deletions cut 1 base from V and 4 bases from J, with 11 bases between. CDR1 is MNHEY and CDR2 is SVGAGI in the germline V gene. The CDR3 is 15 amino acids. The CDR3 loop is CASSYLGAAGNTIYF. CDR3 in DNA: TGTGCCAGCAGTTACTTGGGGGCAGCAGGAAACACCATATATTTT.

The chain couples TRBV7-8 to TRBJ2-5; a possible D gene is TRBD2 (6 bases). V was shortened by 0 bases and J by 5 bases, with 19 bases between the two germline ends. Per germline, CDR1 SGHVS and CDR2 FQNEAQ. The CDR3 loop spans 17 amino acids. The CDR3: CASSLAQRLGVTETQYF. CDR3 bases: TGTGCCAGCAGCTTAGCGCAGAGACTAGGGGTTACCGAGACCCAGTACTTC.

This chain links TRBV19 with TRBJ2-3; maybe TRBD1 (5 bases). Trimming took off 6 bases at V and 3 bases at J, with 10 bases between the two ends. The CDR3 spans 13 residues. CDR1 is LNHDA and CDR2 is SQIVND in the germline V gene (reference sequence). As DNA, the CDR3 is TGTGCCAGTAGAGGCCAGGGAACAGATACGCAGTATTTT. The encoded protein is CASRGQGTDTQYF.

The count of this clone is one. The chain carries TRBV18 and TRBJ1-3, with 9 bases matching TRBD1. Germline V gene data show CDR1 as KGHSH and CDR2 as LQKENI. Trimming at V came to 6 bases and at J to 13 bases, leaving 13 bases not matched to a gene. The CDR3 runs to 14 residues. DNA for the CDR3: TGTGCCAGCTCGCCAACCGGGACAGGGATACCTATATATTTT. It is translated as CASSPTGTGIPIYF.

This chain connects TRBV6-5 to TRBJ1-6, with no clear D. Trimming cost V 6 bases and J 4 bases, with 10 bases left between them. CDR1 is MNHEY, CDR2 SVGAGI, per germline. The CDR3 runs 14 residues. The CDR3 bases are TGTGCCAGCAGCTTAGTAGTTTATAATTCACCCCTCCACTTT. Encoded protein: CASSLVVYNSPLHF.

CDR3 region: CASGGGGNNQPQHF. Here the CDR3 DNA reads TGTGCCAGCGGGGGAGGGGGGAATAATCAGCCCCAGCATTTT. This chain uses TRBV2 with TRBJ1-5, with D possibly TRBD1 on 6 matching bases. V was trimmed by 8 bases and J by 4 bases, leaving 15 bases between them. The CDR3 length is 14 residues. Germline CDR1 is SNHLY and CDR2 is FYNNEI.

CDR3 protein: CSVDTHYGYTF. The CDR3 DNA is TGCAGCGTTGACACTCACTATGGCTACACCTTC. J is TRBJ1-2 and V is TRBV29-1, with D hard to call. The CDR3 has 11 residues. V lost 3 bases, J lost 3 bases, and 5 bases lay in between. Germline V gene sequence: CDR1 SQVTM, CDR2 ANQGSEA.

This chain uses TRBV7-9 with TRBJ2-5; TRBD1 aligns across 9 bases. Near its end, the DNA agrees better with TRBJ2-7, so the J call may be wrong. Germline V gives CDR1 SEHNR, CDR2 FQNEAQ (reference sequence). CDR3 length: 15 amino acids. In DNA form, the CDR3 reads TGTGCCAGCAGCTTGTGGACAGGGGCCGCCTACGAGCAGTACTTC. Amino acid sequence: CASSLWTGAAYEQYF.

V usage is TRBV27 and J usage is TRBJ2-1, with D perhaps matching TRBD2 (5 bases). The CDR3 is 16 residues long. V lost 0 bases to trimming and J lost 2 bases, with 11 bases between them. Germline CDR1 reads MNHEY; CDR2 reads SMNVEV (reference sequence). CDR3 nucleotides: TGTGCCAGCAGTTTATCGGCAGGACTTACCTACAATGAGCAGTTCTTC. Protein sequence: CASSLSAGLTYNEQFF.

The CDR3 DNA reads TGTGCCAGCAGCCTGGGGACAGGGGATCAAGAGACCCAGTACTTC. Translating gives CASSLGTGDQETQYF. This sequence joins TRBV11-3 and TRBJ2-5, with 10 positions matching TRBD1. From germline, CDR1 is SGHNT and CDR2 YENEEA. The CDR3 runs to 15 residues. The junction had 5 bases not matched to a gene; V was cut back by 5 bases and J by 2 bases.

The J gene is TRBJ1-2, the V gene TRBV5-1, with a tentative D call TRBD1 (5 bases). Germline CDR1 is SGHRS and CDR2 is YFSETQ. This CDR3 has 13 residues. The germline V and J ends were trimmed by 5 bases and 4 bases, with 12 bases remaining between them. The CDR3 nucleotides are TGCGCCAGCAGTCAGGGAGGAAGCTATGGCTACACCTTC. Its protein is CASSQGGSYGYTF. Drawing the rest from reference TRBV5-1 and TRBJ1-2, the complete variable domain is KAGVTQTPRYLIKTRGQQVTLSCSPISGHRSVSWYQQTPGQGLQFLFEYFSETQRNKGNFPGRFSGRQFSNSRSEMNVSTLELGDSALYLCASSQGGSYGYTFGSGTRLTVV.

This clone was seen only a few times. The chain is built from TRBV18 and TRBJ2-3; 10 bases line up with TRBD1. The CDR3 is 15 amino acids. V lost 3 bases, J lost 3 bases, and 3 bases stayed unmatched. The germline CDR1 and CDR2 sequences are KGHSH and LQKENI. CDR3 coding DNA: TGTGCCAGCTCACCGTCGGGACAGGGGACAGATACGCAGTATTTT. Amino acid sequence: CASSPSGQGTDTQYF.

The genes are TRBV18 and TRBJ1-4, with TRBD1 identical over 8 bases. The V segment lost 3 bases and the J segment 4 bases; nucleotides outside the gene matches: 10. CDR1 KGHSH and CDR2 LQKENI come from the germline V gene. The CDR3 is 17 amino acids. The CDR3 DNA follows: TGTGCCAGCTCACCTCGACAGGGGTCGGGTGTTAATGAAAAACTGTTTTTT. Amino acid sequence: CASSPRQGSGVNEKLFF. The variable domain in full, completed from reference TRBV18 and TRBJ1-4, reads NAGVMQNPRHLVRRRGQEARLRCSPMKGHSHVYWYRQLPEEGLKFMVYLQKENIIDESGMPKERFSAEFPKEGPSILRIQQVVRGDSAAYFCASSPRQGSGVNEKLFFGSGTQLSVL.

J is TRBJ2-1 and V is TRBV9; 9 bases fit TRBD2. There are 16 residues in the CDR3. Germline V CDR1 and CDR2: SGDLS, YYNGEE. V gave up 4 bases and J gave up 3 bases; unmatched junction bases: 8. The CDR3 region is CASSPRRGGLYNEQFF. The CDR3 coding sequence is TGTGCCAGCAGCCCGCGGCGGGGGGGCCTCTACAATGAGCAGTTCTTC.